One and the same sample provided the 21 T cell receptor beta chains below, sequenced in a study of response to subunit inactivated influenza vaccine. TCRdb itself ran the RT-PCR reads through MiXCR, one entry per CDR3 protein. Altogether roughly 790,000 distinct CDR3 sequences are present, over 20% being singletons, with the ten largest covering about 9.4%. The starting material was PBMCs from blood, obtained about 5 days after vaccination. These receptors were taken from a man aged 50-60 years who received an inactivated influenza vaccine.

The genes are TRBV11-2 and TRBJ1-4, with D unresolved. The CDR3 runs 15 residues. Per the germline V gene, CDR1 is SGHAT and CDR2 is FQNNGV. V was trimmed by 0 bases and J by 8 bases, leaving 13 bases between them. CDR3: CASSLEPDGREKLFF. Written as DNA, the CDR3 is TGTGCCAGCAGCTTAGAACCCGATGGGAGGGAAAAACTGTTTTTT.

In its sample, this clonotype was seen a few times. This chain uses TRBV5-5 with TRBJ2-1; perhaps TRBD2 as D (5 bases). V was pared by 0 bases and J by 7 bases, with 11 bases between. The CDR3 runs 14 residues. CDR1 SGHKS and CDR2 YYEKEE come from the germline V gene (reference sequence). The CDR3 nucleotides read TGTGCCAGCAGCTTGGTGGGAGAAGGGAATGAGCAGTTCTTC. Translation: CASSLVGEGNEQFF.

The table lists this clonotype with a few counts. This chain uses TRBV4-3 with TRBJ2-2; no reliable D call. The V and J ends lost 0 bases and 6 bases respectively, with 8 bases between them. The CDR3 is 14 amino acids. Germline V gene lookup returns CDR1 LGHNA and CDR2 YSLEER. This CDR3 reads CASSQDNLAGELFF. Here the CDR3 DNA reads TGCGCCAGCAGCCAAGATAATCTTGCCGGGGAGCTGTTTTTT.

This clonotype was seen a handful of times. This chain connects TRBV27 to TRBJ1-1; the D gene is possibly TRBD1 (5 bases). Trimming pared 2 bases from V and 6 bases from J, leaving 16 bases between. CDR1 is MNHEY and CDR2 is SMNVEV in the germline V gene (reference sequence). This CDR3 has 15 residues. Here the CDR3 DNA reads TGTGCCAGCAGTTTAGGGTCCCTCGCGACAGCTGAAGCTTTCTTT. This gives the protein CASSLGSLATAEAFF.

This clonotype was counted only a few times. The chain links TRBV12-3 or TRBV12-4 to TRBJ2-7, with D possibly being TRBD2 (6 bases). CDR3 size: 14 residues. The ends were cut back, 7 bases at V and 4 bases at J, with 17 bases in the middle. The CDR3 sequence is CASTSFRDSYEQYF. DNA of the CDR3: TGTGCCAGCACTTCATTCCGGGACTCGTACGAGCAGTACTTC.

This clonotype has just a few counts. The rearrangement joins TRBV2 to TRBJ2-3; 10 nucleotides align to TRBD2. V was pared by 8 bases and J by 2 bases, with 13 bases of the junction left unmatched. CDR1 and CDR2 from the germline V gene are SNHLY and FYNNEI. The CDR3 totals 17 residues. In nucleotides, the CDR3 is TGTGCCAGCCTCACCAGCGGGAGGGCTAATGACACAGATACGCAGTATTTT. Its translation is CASLTSGRANDTDTQYF.

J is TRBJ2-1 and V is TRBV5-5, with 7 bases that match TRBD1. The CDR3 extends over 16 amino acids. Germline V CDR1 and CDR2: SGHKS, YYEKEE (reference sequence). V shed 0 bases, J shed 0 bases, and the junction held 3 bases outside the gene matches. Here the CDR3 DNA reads TGTGCCAGCAGCTTGGGTGGGACAGACTCCTACAATGAGCAGTTCTTC. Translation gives CASSLGGTDSYNEQFF.

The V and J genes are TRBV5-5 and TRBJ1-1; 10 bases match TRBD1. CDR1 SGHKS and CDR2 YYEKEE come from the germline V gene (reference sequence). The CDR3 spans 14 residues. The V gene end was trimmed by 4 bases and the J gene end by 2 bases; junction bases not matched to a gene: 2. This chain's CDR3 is CASSMTGGNTEAFF. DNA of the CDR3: TGTGCCAGCAGCATGACAGGGGGCAACACTGAAGCTTTCTTT.

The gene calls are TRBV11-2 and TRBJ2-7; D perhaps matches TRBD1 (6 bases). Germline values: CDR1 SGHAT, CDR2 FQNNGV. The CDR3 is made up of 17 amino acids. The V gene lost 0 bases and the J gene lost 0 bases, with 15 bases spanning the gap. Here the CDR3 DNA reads TGTGCCAGCAGCTTAGATGAGTACAGGGCTAGCTCCTACGAGCAGTACTTC. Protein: CASSLDEYRASSYEQYF.

CDR3 in DNA: TGTGCCAGCAATGACAGGGGCGATCAGCCCCAGCATTTT. Translation: CASNDRGDQPQHF. The rearrangement uses TRBV12-3 or TRBV12-4 and TRBJ1-5; 8 bases match TRBD1. There are 13 residues in the CDR3. Losses at the gene ends were 7 bases for V and 5 bases for J; bases not matched to a gene: 4.

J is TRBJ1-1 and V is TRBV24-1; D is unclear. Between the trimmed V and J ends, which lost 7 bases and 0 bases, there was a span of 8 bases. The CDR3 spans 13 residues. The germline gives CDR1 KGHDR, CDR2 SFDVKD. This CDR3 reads CATSDYMNTEAFF. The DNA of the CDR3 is TGTGCCACCAGCGACTATATGAACACTGAAGCTTTCTTT.

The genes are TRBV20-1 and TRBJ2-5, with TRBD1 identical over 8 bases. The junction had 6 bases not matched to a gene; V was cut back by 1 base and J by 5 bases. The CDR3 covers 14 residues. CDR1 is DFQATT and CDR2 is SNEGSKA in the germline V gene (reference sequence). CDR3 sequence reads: CSARATGGRETQYF. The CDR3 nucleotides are TGCAGTGCTAGAGCTACAGGGGGGAGGGAGACCCAGTACTTC.

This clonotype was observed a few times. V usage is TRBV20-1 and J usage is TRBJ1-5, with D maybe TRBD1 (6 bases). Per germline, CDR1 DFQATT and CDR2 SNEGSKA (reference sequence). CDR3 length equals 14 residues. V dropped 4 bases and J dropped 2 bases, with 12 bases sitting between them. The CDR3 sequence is CSAIRGGGNQPQHF. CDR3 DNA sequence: TGCAGTGCTATAAGAGGGGGGGGCAATCAGCCCCAGCATTTT.

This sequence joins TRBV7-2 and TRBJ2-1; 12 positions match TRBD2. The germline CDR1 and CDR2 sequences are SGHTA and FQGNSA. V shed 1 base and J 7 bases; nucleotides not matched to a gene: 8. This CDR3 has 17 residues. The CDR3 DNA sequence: TGTGCCAGCAGCTTAGGCCCGGCTAGCGGGGGGGAGAATGAGCAGTTCTTC. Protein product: CASSLGPASGGENEQFF.

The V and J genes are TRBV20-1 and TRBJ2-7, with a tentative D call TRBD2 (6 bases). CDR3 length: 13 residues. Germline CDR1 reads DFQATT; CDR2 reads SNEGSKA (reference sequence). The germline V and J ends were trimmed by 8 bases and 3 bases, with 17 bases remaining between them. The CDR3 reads CSLSQGRIYEQYF. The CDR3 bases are TGCAGTCTCAGCCAAGGGAGGATCTACGAGCAGTACTTC.

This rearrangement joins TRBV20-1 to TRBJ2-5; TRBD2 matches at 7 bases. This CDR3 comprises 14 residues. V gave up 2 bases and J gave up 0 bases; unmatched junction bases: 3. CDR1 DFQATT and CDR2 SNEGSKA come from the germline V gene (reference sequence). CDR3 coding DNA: TGCAGTGCTAGACTAGCGGACAACCAAGAGACCCAGTACTTC. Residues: CSARLADNQETQYF.

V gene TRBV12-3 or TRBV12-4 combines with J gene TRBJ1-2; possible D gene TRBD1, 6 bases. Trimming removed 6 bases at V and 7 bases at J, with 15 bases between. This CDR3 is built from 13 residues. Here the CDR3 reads CASSFHRVAGYTF. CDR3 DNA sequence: TGTGCCAGCAGCTTCCACAGGGTTGCTGGCTACACCTTC.

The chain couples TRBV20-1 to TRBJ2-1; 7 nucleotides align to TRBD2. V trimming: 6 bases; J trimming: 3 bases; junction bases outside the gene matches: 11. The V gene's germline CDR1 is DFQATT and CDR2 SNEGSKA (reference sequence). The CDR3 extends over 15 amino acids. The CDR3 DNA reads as TGCAGTGCAGGAGCATCCAGCGGGGTCTACAATGAGCAGTTCTTC. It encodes CSAGASSGVYNEQFF.

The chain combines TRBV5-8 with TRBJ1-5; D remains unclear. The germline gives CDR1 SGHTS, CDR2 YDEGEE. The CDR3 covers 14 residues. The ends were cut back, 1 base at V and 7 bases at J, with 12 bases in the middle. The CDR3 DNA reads TGTGCCAGCAGCTTGCTGGCTGCGGAACAGCCCCAGCATTTT. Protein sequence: CASSLLAAEQPQHF.

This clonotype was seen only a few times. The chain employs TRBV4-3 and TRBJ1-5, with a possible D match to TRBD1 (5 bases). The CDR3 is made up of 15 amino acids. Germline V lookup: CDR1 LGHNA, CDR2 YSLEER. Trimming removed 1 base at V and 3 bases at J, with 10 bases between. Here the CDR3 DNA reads TGCGCCAGCAGCCAAGTATGGGGGAACAATCAGCCCCAGCATTTT. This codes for CASSQVWGNNQPQHF.

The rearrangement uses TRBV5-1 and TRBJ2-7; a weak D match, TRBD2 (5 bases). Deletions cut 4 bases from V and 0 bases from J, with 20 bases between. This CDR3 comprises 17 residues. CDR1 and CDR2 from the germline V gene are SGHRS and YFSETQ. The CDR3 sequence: CASSPVGVGVSSYEQYF. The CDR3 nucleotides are TGCGCCAGCAGCCCGGTCGGGGTCGGTGTAAGCTCCTACGAGCAGTACTTC.